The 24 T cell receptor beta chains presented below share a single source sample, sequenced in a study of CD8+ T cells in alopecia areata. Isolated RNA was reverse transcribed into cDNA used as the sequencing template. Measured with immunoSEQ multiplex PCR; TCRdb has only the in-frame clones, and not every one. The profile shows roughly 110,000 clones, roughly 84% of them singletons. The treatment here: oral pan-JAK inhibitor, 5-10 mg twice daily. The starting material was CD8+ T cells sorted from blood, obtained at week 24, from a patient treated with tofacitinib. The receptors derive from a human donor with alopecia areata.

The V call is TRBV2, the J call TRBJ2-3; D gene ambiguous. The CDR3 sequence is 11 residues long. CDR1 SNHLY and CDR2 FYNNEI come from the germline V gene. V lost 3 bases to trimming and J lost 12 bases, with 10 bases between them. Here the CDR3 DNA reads TGTGCCAGCAGTGAGATGGGAACCCAGTATTTT. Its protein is CASSEMGTQYF.

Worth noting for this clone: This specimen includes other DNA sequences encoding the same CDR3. The CDR3 nucleotides are TGTGCCAGTAGTATTGGGAACACTGAAGCTTTCTTT. Translating gives CASSIGNTEAFF. The chain couples TRBV19 to TRBJ1-1; D remains unclear. Trimming stripped 3 bases from V and 1 base from J, with 3 bases between. Germline CDR1 is LNHDA and CDR2 is SQIVND (reference sequence). This CDR3 is 12 amino acids long.

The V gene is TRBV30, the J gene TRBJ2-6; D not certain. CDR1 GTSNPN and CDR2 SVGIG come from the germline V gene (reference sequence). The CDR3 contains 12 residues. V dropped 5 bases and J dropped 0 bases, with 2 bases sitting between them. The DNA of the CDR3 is TGTGCCTGGGACTCTGGGGCCAACGTCCTGACTTTC. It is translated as CAWDSGANVLTF.

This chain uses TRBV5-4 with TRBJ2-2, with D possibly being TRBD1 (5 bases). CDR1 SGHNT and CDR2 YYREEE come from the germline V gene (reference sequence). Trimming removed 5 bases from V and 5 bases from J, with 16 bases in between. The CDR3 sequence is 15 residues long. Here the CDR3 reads CASRQGVLMTGELFF. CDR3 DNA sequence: TGTGCCAGCAGACAAGGGGTTTTAATGACCGGGGAGCTGTTTTTT.

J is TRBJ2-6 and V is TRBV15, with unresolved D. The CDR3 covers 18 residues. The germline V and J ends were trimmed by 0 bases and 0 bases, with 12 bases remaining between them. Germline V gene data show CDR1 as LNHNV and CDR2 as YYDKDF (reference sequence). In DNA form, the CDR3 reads TGTGCCACCAGCAGAGATCCTCCAGGCCTCTCTGGGGCCAACGTCCTGACTTTC. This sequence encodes CATSRDPPGLSGANVLTF.

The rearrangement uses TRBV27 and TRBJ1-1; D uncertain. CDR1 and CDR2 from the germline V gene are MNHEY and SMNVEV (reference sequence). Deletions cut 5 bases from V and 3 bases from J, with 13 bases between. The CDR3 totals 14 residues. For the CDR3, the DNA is TGTGCCAGCAGTCCGGTTTATAGGGACACTGAAGCTTTCTTT. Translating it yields CASSPVYRDTEAFF.

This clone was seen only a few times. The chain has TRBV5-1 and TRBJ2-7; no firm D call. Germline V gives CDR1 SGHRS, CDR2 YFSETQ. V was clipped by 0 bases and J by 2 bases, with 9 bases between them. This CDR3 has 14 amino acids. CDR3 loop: CASSLAGFTYEQYF. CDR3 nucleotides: TGCGCCAGCAGCTTGGCGGGCTTTACCTACGAGCAGTACTTC. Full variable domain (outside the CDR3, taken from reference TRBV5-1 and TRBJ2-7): KAGVTQTPRYLIKTRGQQVTLSCSPISGHRSVSWYQQTPGQGLQFLFEYFSETQRNKGNFPGRFSGRQFSNSRSEMNVSTLELGDSALYLCASSLAGFTYEQYFGPGTRLTVT.

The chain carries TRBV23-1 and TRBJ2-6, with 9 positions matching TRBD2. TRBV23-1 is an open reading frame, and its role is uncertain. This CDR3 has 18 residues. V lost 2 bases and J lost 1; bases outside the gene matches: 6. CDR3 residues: CASSQVPGLASGANVLTF. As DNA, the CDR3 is TGCGCCAGCAGTCAAGTGCCGGGACTAGCATCTGGGGCCAACGTCCTGACTTTC.

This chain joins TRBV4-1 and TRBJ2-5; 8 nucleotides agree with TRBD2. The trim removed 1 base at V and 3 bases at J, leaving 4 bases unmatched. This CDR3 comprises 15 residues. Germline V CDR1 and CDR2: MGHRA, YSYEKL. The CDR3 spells CASSQVLRGEETQYF. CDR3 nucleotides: TGCGCCAGCAGCCAAGTGTTGCGGGGGGAAGAGACCCAGTACTTC.

The CDR3 spells CASSSERSREQFF. The CDR3 DNA is TGTGCCAGCAGCTCGGAGCGGTCACGCGAGCAGTTCTTC. V and J are TRBV7-9 and TRBJ2-1; a possible D gene is TRBD2 (5 bases). The CDR3 runs to 13 residues. CDR1 and CDR2 from the germline V gene are SEHNR and FQNEAQ (reference sequence). The germline V and J ends were trimmed by 4 bases and 10 bases, with 14 bases remaining between them. Filled out from reference TRBV7-9 and TRBJ2-1, the complete variable domain reads DTGVSQNPRHKITKRGQNVTFRCDPISEHNRLYWYRQTLGQGPEFLTYFQNEAQLEKSRLLSDRFSAERPKGSFSTLEIQRTEQGDSAMYLCASSSERSREQFFGPGTRLTVL.

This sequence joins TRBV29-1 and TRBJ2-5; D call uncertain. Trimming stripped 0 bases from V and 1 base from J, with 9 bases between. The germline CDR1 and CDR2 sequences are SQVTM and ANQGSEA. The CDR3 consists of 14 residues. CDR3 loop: CSVEDLGSQETQYF. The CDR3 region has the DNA TGCAGCGTTGAAGATCTTGGCAGCCAAGAGACCCAGTACTTC.

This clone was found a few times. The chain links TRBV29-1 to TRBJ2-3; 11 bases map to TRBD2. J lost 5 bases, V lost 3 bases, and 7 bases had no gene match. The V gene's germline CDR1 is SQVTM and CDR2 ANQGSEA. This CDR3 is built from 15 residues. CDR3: CSVEGTSGGRDTQYF. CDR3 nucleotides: TGCAGCGTTGAGGGGACTAGCGGCGGACGAGATACGCAGTATTTT.

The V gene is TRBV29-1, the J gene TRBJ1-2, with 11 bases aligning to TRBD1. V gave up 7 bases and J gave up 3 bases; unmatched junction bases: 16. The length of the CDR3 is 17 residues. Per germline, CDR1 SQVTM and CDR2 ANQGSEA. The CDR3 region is CSAHRPGQGARYYGYTF. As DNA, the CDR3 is TGCAGCGCCCATCGACCTGGACAGGGGGCGCGATACTATGGCTACACCTTC.

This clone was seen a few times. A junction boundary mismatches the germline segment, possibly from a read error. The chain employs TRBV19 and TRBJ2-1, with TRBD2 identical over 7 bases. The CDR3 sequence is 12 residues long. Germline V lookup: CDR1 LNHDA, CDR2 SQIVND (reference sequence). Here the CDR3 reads CVSRGDYNEQFF. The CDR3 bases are TGCGTTAGTCGGGGGGACTACAATGAGCAGTTCTTC.

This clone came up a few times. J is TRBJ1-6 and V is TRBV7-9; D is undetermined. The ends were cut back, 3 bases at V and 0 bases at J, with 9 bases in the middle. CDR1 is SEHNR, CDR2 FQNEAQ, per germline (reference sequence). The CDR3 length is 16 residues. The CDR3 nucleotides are TGTGCCAGCAGCTTCGACATGAGCTCCTATAATTCACCCCTCCACTTT. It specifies CASSFDMSSYNSPLHF.

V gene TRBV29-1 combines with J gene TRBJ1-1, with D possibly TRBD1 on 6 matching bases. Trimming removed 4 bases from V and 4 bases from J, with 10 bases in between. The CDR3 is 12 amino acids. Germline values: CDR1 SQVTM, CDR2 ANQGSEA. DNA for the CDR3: TGCAGCGTTGTGGAGGGGGGCACTGAAGCTTTCTTT. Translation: CSVVEGGTEAFF. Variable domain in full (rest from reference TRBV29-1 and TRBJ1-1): SAVISQKPSRDICQRGTSLTIQCQVDSQVTMMFWYRQQPGQSLTLIATANQGSEATYESGFVIDKFPISRPNLTFSTLTVSNMSPEDSSIYLCSVVEGGTEAFFGQGTRLTVV.

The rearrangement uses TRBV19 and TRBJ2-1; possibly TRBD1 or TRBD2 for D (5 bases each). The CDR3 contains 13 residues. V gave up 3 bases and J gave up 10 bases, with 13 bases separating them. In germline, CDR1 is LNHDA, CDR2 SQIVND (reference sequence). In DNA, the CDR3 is TGTGCCAGTAGTATCGGTGTGGGGACGGAGCAGTTCTTC. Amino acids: CASSIGVGTEQFF.

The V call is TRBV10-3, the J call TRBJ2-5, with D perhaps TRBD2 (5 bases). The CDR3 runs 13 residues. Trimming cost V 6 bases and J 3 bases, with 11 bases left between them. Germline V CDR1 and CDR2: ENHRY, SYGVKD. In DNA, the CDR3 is TGTGCCATCAGAGAGGGAACTGAAGAGACCCAGTACTTC. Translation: CAIREGTEETQYF.

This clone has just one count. CDR3 nucleotide sequence: TGCGCCAGCAGCCAAGGTTCGGGTCTGGGGGAGACCCAGTACTTC. Protein sequence: CASSQGSGLGETQYF. The chain has TRBV4-1 and TRBJ2-5; D gene uncertain. Per germline, CDR1 MGHRA and CDR2 YSYEKL. The V and J ends lost 1 base and 5 bases respectively, with 14 bases between them. CDR3 length: 15 amino acids.

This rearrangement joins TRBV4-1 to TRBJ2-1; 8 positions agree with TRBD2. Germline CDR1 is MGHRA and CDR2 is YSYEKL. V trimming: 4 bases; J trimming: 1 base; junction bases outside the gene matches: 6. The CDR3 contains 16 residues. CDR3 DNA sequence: TGCGCCAGCAGCCCGGTATCGGGGGGGTCCTACAATGAGCAGTTCTTC. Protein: CASSPVSGGSYNEQFF.

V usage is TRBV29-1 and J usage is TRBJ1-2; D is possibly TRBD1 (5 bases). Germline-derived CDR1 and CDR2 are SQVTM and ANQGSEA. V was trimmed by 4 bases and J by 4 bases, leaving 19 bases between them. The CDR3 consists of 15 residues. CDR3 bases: TGCAGCGTTGCCAGGGAGTCTCCGAGGGTCTATGGCTACACCTTC. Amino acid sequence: CSVARESPRVYGYTF.

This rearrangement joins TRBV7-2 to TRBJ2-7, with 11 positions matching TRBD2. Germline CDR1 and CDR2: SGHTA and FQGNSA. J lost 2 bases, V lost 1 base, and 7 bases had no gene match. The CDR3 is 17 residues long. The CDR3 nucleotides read TGTGCCAGCAGCTTAGAGTGGCTAGCGGGGGGCCCCTACGAGCAGTACTTC. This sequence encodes CASSLEWLAGGPYEQYF.

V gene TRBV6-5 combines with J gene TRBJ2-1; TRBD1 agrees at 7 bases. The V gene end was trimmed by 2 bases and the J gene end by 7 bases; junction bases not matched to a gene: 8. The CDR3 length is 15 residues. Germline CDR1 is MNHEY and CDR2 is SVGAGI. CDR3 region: CASSYMTGSTNEQFF. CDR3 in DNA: TGTGCCAGCAGTTACATGACAGGGTCCACTAATGAGCAGTTCTTC.

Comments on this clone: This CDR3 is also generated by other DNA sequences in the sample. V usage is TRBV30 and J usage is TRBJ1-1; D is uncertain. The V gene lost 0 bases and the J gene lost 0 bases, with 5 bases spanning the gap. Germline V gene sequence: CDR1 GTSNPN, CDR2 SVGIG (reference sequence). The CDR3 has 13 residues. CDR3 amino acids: CAWSVGVNTEAFF. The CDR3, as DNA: TGTGCCTGGAGTGTGGGAGTGAACACTGAAGCTTTCTTT.